These 4 T cell receptor beta chains share one sample of origin, sequenced in a study of early T cells in non-severe SARS-CoV-2 infection (dated by TCRdb to about 2021). The library was made by 5' RACE. The data were produced on a NextSeq 500. TCRdb reworked the public reads: Q25 trimming with fastp, MiXCR clone assembly, productive beta chains retained. Every CDR3 protein is listed once, alongside the most common genes and DNA of its rows. This sample has under 45,000 distinct CDR3 sequences in its table, and roughly a tenth of those were observed once. The ten largest clones represent roughly 10% of the sample. Sequencing was carried out using whole blood. The receptors shown here come from an adult who was a healthcare worker with PCR-confirmed SARS-CoV-2 infection or an uninfected control (not recorded which).

This rearrangement joins TRBV25-1 to TRBJ2-1; either TRBD1 or TRBD2 may supply D (5 bases each). This CDR3 is built from 13 residues. Germline lookup yields CDR1 MGHDK and CDR2 SYGVNS. The ends were cut back, 1 base at V and 8 bases at J, with 9 bases in the middle. CDR3 in DNA: TGTGCCAGCAGTGAATGGGGACCGGATGAGCAGTTCTTC. Translating it yields CASSEWGPDEQFF.

This clonotype appeared a few times. The rearrangement joins TRBV20-1 to TRBJ1-1, with D perhaps TRBD1 (5 bases). V dropped 5 bases and J dropped 6 bases, with 10 bases sitting between them. There are 11 residues in the CDR3. Germline CDR1 is DFQATT and CDR2 is SNEGSKA (reference sequence). As DNA, the CDR3 is TGCAGTGCTGGGGGGTACGCTGAAGCTTTCTTT. It is translated as CSAGGYAEAFF.

This clonotype was observed a handful of times. V is TRBV15 and J is TRBJ1-6; D gene uncertain. Germline V lookup: CDR1 LNHNV, CDR2 YYDKDF (reference sequence). With 4 bases removed from V and 9 bases from J, the gap between germline ends came to 10 bases. CDR3 length: 13 amino acids. This CDR3 is CATSTRTGSPLHF. DNA for the CDR3: TGTGCCACCAGCACCCGGACGGGTTCACCCCTCCACTTT. Looking up the rest from reference TRBV15 and TRBJ1-6 gives the full variable domain: DAMVIQNPRYQVTQFGKPVTLSCSQTLNHNVMYWYQQKSSQAPKLLFHYYDKDFNNEADTPDNFQSRRPNTSFCFLDIRSPGLGDTAMYLCATSTRTGSPLHFGNGTRLTVT.

This clonotype has at least ten counts. The V call is TRBV20-1, the J call TRBJ1-1; D is unresolved. The CDR3 has 18 residues. The V end lost 0 bases, the J end lost 0 bases, and 20 bases lay between the germline ends. Per the germline V gene, CDR1 is DFQATT and CDR2 is SNEGSKA (reference sequence). CDR3 region: CSARDPSIGLVMNTEAFF. In DNA form, the CDR3 reads TGCAGTGCTAGAGACCCCTCGATCGGATTGGTTATGAACACTGAAGCTTTCTTT.